Below, 21 T cell receptor beta chains from the same sample are listed, as sequenced in a study of blood T cell repertoires in COVID-19. TCRdb keeps only in-frame clones here, not all; method: immunoSEQ multiplex PCR. The sample comprises 100,000 to 150,000 clones, roughly 74% of which are singletons, and 5.5% rests with the top ten. The sample taken for sequencing was peripheral blood. The receptors were gathered from a man aged 60 to 69 with acute or convalescent COVID-19.

The chain combines TRBV19 with TRBJ1-4, with unresolved D. V was pared by 1 base and J by 0 bases, with 9 bases between. CDR1 LNHDA and CDR2 SQIVND come from the germline V gene (reference sequence). The CDR3 loop spans 16 amino acids. The CDR3 sequence is CASSIGRVTTNEKLFF. The CDR3 DNA sequence: TGTGCCAGTAGTATAGGTAGAGTAACAACTAATGAAAAACTGTTTTTT.

The CDR3 sequence is CASRAGTGAVSQETQYF. The CDR3 nucleotides read TGTGCCAGCAGGGCCGGGACAGGGGCCGTGTCCCAAGAGACCCAGTACTTC. The chain uses TRBV2 and TRBJ2-5, with 10 bases fitting TRBD1. The V gene's germline CDR1 is SNHLY and CDR2 FYNNEI. Trimming removed 6 bases from V and 1 base from J; junction bases left unmatched: 11. The CDR3 loop spans 17 amino acids.

This clone has just a few counts. J is TRBJ2-2 and V is TRBV5-1, with D unclear. V was shortened by 0 bases and J by 8 bases, with 14 bases between the two germline ends. The germline V gene encodes CDR1 SGHRS and CDR2 YFSETQ. The CDR3 loop spans 15 amino acids. The CDR3 coding sequence is TGCGCCAGCAGCTTGGGTTCACCGCAGAGGGGGGAGCTGTTTTTT. It translates to CASSLGSPQRGELFF.

This CDR3 reads CASSYGTPGTDTQYF. The CDR3 DNA follows: TGTGCCAGCAGTTACGGGACTCCAGGGACAGATACGCAGTATTTT. The gene calls are TRBV14 and TRBJ2-3, with TRBD2 as a possible D gene (6 bases). Germline values: CDR1 SGHDN, CDR2 FVKESK. The CDR3 has 15 amino acids. V shed 6 bases and J shed 3 bases, with 16 bases lying between them. Full variable domain (rest looked up from reference TRBV14 and TRBJ2-3): EAGVTQFPSHSVIEKGQTVTLRCDPISGHDNLYWYRRVMGKEIKFLLHFVKESKQDESGMPNNRFLAERTGGTYSTLKVQPAELEDSGVYFCASSYGTPGTDTQYFGPGTRLTVL.

This clone came up a few times. The chain carries TRBV30 and TRBJ1-1; 10 bases match TRBD1. Losses at the gene ends were 5 bases for V and 1 base for J; bases not matched to a gene: 7. The CDR3 contains 15 residues. Germline V lookup: CDR1 GTSNPN, CDR2 SVGIG (reference sequence). DNA for the CDR3: TGTGCCTGGTACAGACAGGGGGCCGAGAACACTGAAGCTTTCTTT. As protein: CAWYRQGAENTEAFF.

This clone came up a few times. The chain combines TRBV19 with TRBJ2-1; possibly TRBD2 for D (6 bases). V lost 7 bases to trimming and J lost 4 bases, with 17 bases between them. Germline V gene data show CDR1 as LNHDA and CDR2 as SQIVND (reference sequence). This CDR3 region has 15 residues. CDR3 bases: TGTGCCAGTACTGATGGGAGGCTACTTTACAATGAGCAGTTCTTC. It is translated as CASTDGRLLYNEQFF.

The chain has TRBV7-9 and TRBJ1-1; 7 positions agree with TRBD1. V shed 4 bases, J shed 5 bases, and the junction held 7 bases outside the gene matches. The germline gives CDR1 SEHNR, CDR2 FQNEAQ (reference sequence). This CDR3 region has 14 residues. The CDR3 region has the DNA TGTGCCAGCAGCTCACGGGACAGAGGGACTGAAGCTTTCTTT. It specifies CASSSRDRGTEAFF. Full variable domain (outside the CDR3, taken from reference TRBV7-9 and TRBJ1-1): DTGVSQNPRHKITKRGQNVTFRCDPISEHNRLYWYRQTLGQGPEFLTYFQNEAQLEKSRLLSDRFSAERPKGSFSTLEIQRTEQGDSAMYLCASSSRDRGTEAFFGQGTRLTVV.

The chain carries TRBV24-1 and TRBJ1-2; tentatively, D is TRBD1 (6 bases). V lost 3 bases to trimming and J lost 5 bases, with 15 bases between them. The V gene's germline CDR1 is KGHDR and CDR2 SFDVKD. This CDR3 has 15 residues. In DNA form, the CDR3 reads TGTGCCACCAGTGATCCGGGACAAGGCTCGTATGGCTACACCTTC. Translated, it gives CATSDPGQGSYGYTF.

This sequence joins TRBV13 and TRBJ2-7; 8 positions match TRBD2. The V gene end was trimmed by 5 bases and the J gene end by 0 bases; junction bases not matched to a gene: 6. CDR1 is PRHDT, CDR2 FYEKMQ, per germline (reference sequence). This CDR3 has 15 residues. CDR3 in amino acids: CASSRTSGSSYEQYF. For the CDR3, the DNA is TGTGCCAGCAGCCGAACTAGCGGTAGCTCCTACGAGCAGTACTTC.

The chain combines TRBV3-1 (or the pseudogene TRBV3-2) with TRBJ1-2; D unclear. The CDR3 consists of 16 residues. In germline, CDR1 is LGHDT, CDR2 YNNKEL (reference sequence). V was pared by 0 bases and J by 5 bases, with 16 bases between. The CDR3 sequence: CASSQDRSNRPYGYTF. The CDR3, as DNA: TGTGCCAGCAGCCAAGACAGGTCCAACCGTCCTTATGGCTACACCTTC.

The genes are TRBV29-1 and TRBJ1-2; 9 nucleotides match TRBD1. Germline V lookup: CDR1 SQVTM, CDR2 ANQGSEA. J lost 7 bases, V lost 4 bases, and 16 bases had no gene match. CDR3 length: 16 amino acids. The CDR3 DNA sequence: TGCAGCGTTGGATCTAAAGCCGGGACAGGGATGGGTGGCTACACCTTC. Translation: CSVGSKAGTGMGGYTF.

Only a few counts were recorded for this clone. The CDR3: CASSRGQGNTEAFF. The CDR3 DNA is TGTGCCAGCAGCCGGGGACAGGGGAACACTGAAGCTTTCTTT. V and J are TRBV11-1 and TRBJ1-1, with 9 bases lining up with TRBD1. Trimming took 5 bases from V and 1 from J; bases not matched to a gene: 2. The CDR3 covers 14 residues. Germline values: CDR1 SGHAT, CDR2 FQDESV (reference sequence).

This chain links TRBV19 with TRBJ1-2; TRBD1 is a possible D gene (6 bases). Germline V gene lookup returns CDR1 LNHDA and CDR2 SQIVND (reference sequence). V was pared by 3 bases and J by 3 bases, with 8 bases between. This CDR3 is 13 amino acids long. The CDR3 reads CASSMRQDYGYTF. CDR3 coding DNA: TGTGCCAGTAGTATGCGACAGGACTATGGCTACACCTTC. The full variable domain, completed using reference TRBV19 and TRBJ1-2, is DGGITQSPKYLFRKEGQNVTLSCEQNLNHDAMYWYRQDPGQGLRLIYYSQIVNDFQKGDIAEGYSVSREKKESFPLTVTSAQKNPTAFYLCASSMRQDYGYTFGSGTRLTVV.

The V call is TRBV5-6, the J call TRBJ2-7; 11 bases line up with TRBD2. This CDR3 contains 16 residues. Germline loops: CDR1 SGHDT, CDR2 YYEEEE. V gave up 2 bases and J gave up 2 bases; unmatched junction bases: 6. The chain's CDR3 is CASSLALAGGAYEQYF. CDR3 DNA: TGTGCCAGCAGCTTAGCCCTAGCGGGGGGAGCCTACGAGCAGTACTTC.

The chain joins TRBV30 to TRBJ1-5, with D perhaps TRBD1 (5 bases). The germline V and J ends were trimmed by 2 bases and 3 bases, with 11 bases remaining between them. Germline CDR1 GTSNPN, CDR2 SVGIG (reference sequence). The CDR3 loop spans 14 amino acids. CDR3 sequence: CAWSRQSNNQPQHF. CDR3 nucleotides: TGTGCCTGGAGTAGACAGTCCAACAATCAGCCCCAGCATTTT.

This sequence joins TRBV7-9 and TRBJ2-7; D is undetermined. V lost 5 bases to trimming and J lost 2 bases, with 13 bases between them. The CDR3 loop spans 14 amino acids. Germline V lookup: CDR1 SEHNR, CDR2 FQNEAQ (reference sequence). The CDR3 region is CASSPPNEPYEQYF. The CDR3 nucleotides are TGTGCCAGCAGCCCGCCTAATGAACCCTACGAGCAGTACTTC.

V usage is TRBV24-1 and J usage is TRBJ1-2; TRBD1 matches at 7 bases. The CDR3 runs 16 residues. Germline V gene lookup returns CDR1 KGHDR and CDR2 SFDVKD. V shed 2 bases and J 4 bases; nucleotides not matched to a gene: 9. In nucleotides, the CDR3 is TGTGCCACCAGTGATTCGACAATGACAGGGTCCTATGGCTACACCTTC. Translated: CATSDSTMTGSYGYTF.

This chain uses TRBV9 with TRBJ1-2; D unclear. Per germline, CDR1 SGDLS and CDR2 YYNGEE. This CDR3 spans 16 amino acids. Trimming shortened V by 3 bases and J by 8 bases, and 23 bases separated the two germline ends. The CDR3 DNA sequence: TGTGCCAGCAGCGCCCACGGGAAGGGAACGGTAGGAGGCTACACCTTC. It specifies CASSAHGKGTVGGYTF.

V is TRBV27 and J is TRBJ1-6; D is unresolved. CDR3 length: 14 residues. V shed 3 bases and J shed 5 bases, with 8 bases lying between them. In germline, CDR1 is MNHEY, CDR2 SMNVEV (reference sequence). The CDR3 DNA follows: TGTGCCAGCAGTTTGGCTCAGAATAATTCACCCCTCCACTTT. Protein: CASSLAQNNSPLHF.

This clone came up a few times. The rearrangement joins TRBV7-8 to TRBJ1-4; 8 nucleotides line up with TRBD1. CDR1 is SGHVS and CDR2 is FQNEAQ in the germline V gene. The junction had 2 bases not matched to a gene; V was cut back by 3 bases and J by 2 bases. CDR3 length equals 15 residues. The CDR3 here is CASSFGQGTNEKLFF. The CDR3, as DNA: TGTGCCAGCAGCTTTGGACAGGGCACTAATGAAAAACTGTTTTTT.

V and J are TRBV7-9 and TRBJ2-3; 12 bases align to TRBD2. The CDR3 has 14 residues. Germline V CDR1 and CDR2: SEHNR, FQNEAQ (reference sequence). The J segment lost 5 bases and the V segment lost 11 bases, leaving 8 bases of the junction unmatched. CDR3 DNA: TGTGCCGGCCGGCTAGCGGGAGGGATAGATACGCAGTATTTT. Amino acids: CAGRLAGGIDTQYF.